This T cell receptor beta chain was documented in a study of beta chain features in type 1 diabetes (dated by TCRdb to 2016 to 2018). For context, the study as a whole: No differences in mean age, gender distribution, total cell number or subset yield were found between patients and healthy donors. Naive and central memory subsets were obtained from all 30 or so donors, but regulatory and stem cell-like memory subsets were isolated from only 8 patients and roughly eight healthy donors. Across all samples, approximately 98,000,000 sorted cells were examined, and cell number per subset correlated strongly with RNA yield. The study compared TCRB repertoires of sorted circulating CD4+ T cell subsets between recently diagnosed type 1 diabetes patients and matched healthy donors. Points the paper makes about the study in general: In all four CD4+ subsets, TCRB CDR3 length was moderately but significantly shorter in type 1 diabetes patients. The naive, central memory and regulatory TCRB repertoires appeared to resemble one another more closely among patients than among healthy donors. PCR may preferentially amplify shorter templates, but because patient and control samples were amplified and corrected together, any resulting skew would affect both groups equally. HLA sub-analyses involved small numbers of individuals, so any influence of HLA type on TCRB rearrangement remained unresolved. Patients with type 1 diabetes made fewer insertions and deleted more nucleotides at VDJ recombination sites, implying thymic rearrangement abnormalities. Because cDNA was sequenced instead of genomic DNA, activated cells with high expression could be over-represented, although the groups did not differ in activation or CD3 levels.

A single peripheral blood draw of around 120 mL on average was collected from each donor into heparinised tubes. Naive, central memory, regulatory and stem cell-like memory CD4+ T cells were sorted on a BD FACSAria II using a panel including CD45RO, CCR7, CD25, CD127, CD95 and CD27. All sorted populations exceeded 95% purity. PBMCs were separated immediately by Lymphoprep density gradient centrifugation and were stained directly, without being cultured. Samples were stained and sorted in pairs, with one healthy donor and one patient per experiment, so that batch effects were minimized. This clone was found a few times. Its antigen is not yet known. Base qualities are not at hand, and no much larger clone is one base apart. Spanning cysteine to phenylalanine, the CDR3 consists of 13 amino acids. Of the read, only the CDR3 DNA is kept; its 39 bases are in frame from base 1. V ends up 5 bases short and J 4 bases short, with an unmatched junction base count of 5. The CDR1 and CDR2 encoded by the germline V gene are SGHRS and YFSETQ.

The High Capacity cDNA Reverse Transcription Kit was used to reverse transcribe all of the isolated RNA, meaning that expressed TCRB transcripts were what got sequenced. Naive, central memory and regulatory T cell samples underwent deep immunoSEQ sequencing, averaging about 3.57 million total reads per sample. After sorted cells were lysed in RLT buffer, RNA was extracted with DNase-treated RNeasy Micro or Mini kits, with the choice depending on cell number. Each cell subset was processed on its own to prevent cross-contamination, while patient and healthy donor samples were processed together. Using the immunoSEQ multiplex PCR, TCRB sequences were amplified from cDNA into 87-bp fragments spanning the CDR3 region. Sequencing of the amplicons was done on the Illumina HiSeq platform. As for the authors' bioinformatics: Synthetic template baselines were used to correct PCR bias computationally, reads within Hamming distance 2 were collapsed, and singletons that could not be merged were discarded. Reads were aligned against IMGT so that V, D and J genes, CDR3 length and insertions or deletions at six rearrangement sites could be assigned. Within each subset, clonotype counts were normalized to the number of sorted cells before true diversity and Gini coefficients were calculated with the tcR R package. The overlap coefficient, calculated on TCRB nucleotide sequences, was used to quantify repertoire sharing. Not all clones reach the TCRdb copy of this immuneACCESS table, which keeps in-frame sequences only. Checked studies attribute under half of the gap to unresolved V genes and leave the rest unexplained. V and J calls and clone size follow that table, whereas D and trimming were derived from the DNA. The sample records about 210,000 clones, about 11% of which are singletons. Over 1% of the sample is taken by the ten largest.

This sequence originates from a man younger than 35 in good health. This chain joins TRBV5-1 to TRBJ1-1; 7 bases in the junction line up with TRBD1. Sequencing was carried out using central memory CD4+ T cells from blood. Here the CDR3 is given as CASRSYRGTEAFF. The DNA is as follows: TGCGCCAGCAGGTCTTACAGGGGCACTGAAGCTTTCTTT.